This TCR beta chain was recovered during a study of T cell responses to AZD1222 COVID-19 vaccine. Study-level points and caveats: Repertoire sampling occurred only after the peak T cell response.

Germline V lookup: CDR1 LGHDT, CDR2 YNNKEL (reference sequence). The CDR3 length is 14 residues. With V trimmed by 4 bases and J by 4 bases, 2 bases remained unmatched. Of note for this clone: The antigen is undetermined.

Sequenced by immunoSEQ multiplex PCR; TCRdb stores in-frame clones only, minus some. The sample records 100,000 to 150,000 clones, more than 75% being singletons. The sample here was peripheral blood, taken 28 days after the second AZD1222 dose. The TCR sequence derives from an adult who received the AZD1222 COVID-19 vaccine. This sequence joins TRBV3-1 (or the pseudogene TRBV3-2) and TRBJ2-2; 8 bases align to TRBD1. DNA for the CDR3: TGTGCCAGCAGCCCGGGACAGGTCACCGGGGAGCTGTTTTTT. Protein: CASSPGQVTGELFF.